These T cell receptor beta chains were read from a single sample in a study of shared clonotypes between healthy human individuals. Produced via immunoSEQ multiplex PCR; TCRdb's table is partial and in-frame only. In the table there are over 100,000 clones, about 71% of which are singletons. The sequencing input was memory CD8+ T cells sorted from blood. The source is a woman under 40 in good health. Each CDR3 is given with its conserved first and last residue. The order of the fields is clone size, J gene, V gene, D gene, CDR3 protein, CDR3 DNA. The D gene is left open where the match is weak. Some rows have no size entry. The others give once, few or many, or a class for an expanded clone.

>once|TRBJ2-1|TRBV19|TRBD2
CASSDRLASGSNEQFF
TGTGCCAGTAGTGACCGCCTGGCTAGCGGGAGCAATGAGCAGTTCTTC
>once|TRBJ1-4|TRBV4-1|.
CASSTGPWIHEKLFF
TGCGCCAGCAGCACCGGGCCGTGGATACATGAAAAACTGTTTTTT
>.|TRBJ2-2|TRBV4-2|TRBD2
CASSQDWDSGRAGELFF
TGTGCCAGCAGCCAAGATTGGGATAGCGGGAGGGCCGGGGAGCTGTTTTTT
>few|TRBJ2-1|TRBV30|TRBD2
CAWSRLAGTGEQFF
TGTGCCTGGAGTCGTCTAGCGGGGACCGGGGAGCAGTTCTTC
>few|TRBJ2-7|TRBV9|TRBD1
CASSATGSAYEQYF
TGTGCCAGCAGCGCGACAGGGTCGGCCTACGAGCAGTACTTC
>.|TRBJ2-5|TRBV6-5|.
CASSYVGHGETQYF
TGTGCCAGCAGTTACGTGGGCCACGGGGAGACCCAGTACTTC
>.|TRBJ2-1|TRBV29-1|.
CSVGVQSYNEQFF
TGCAGCGTTGGAGTACAGTCCTACAATGAGCAGTTCTTC
>.|TRBJ2-7|TRBV7-9|TRBD1
CASSPSRGYLSYEQYF
TGTGCCAGCAGCCCTAGCAGGGGGTACCTCTCCTACGAGCAGTACTTC
>.|TRBJ1-4|TRBV6-1|TRBD1
CASSVGPGTGNEKLFF
TGTGCCAGCAGTGTTGGCCCGGGGACAGGGAACGAAAAACTGTTTTTT
>.|TRBJ1-2|TRBV2|TRBD1
CASSEEIQGNYGYTF
TGTGCCAGCAGTGAGGAAATACAGGGGAACTATGGCTACACCTTC
>.|TRBJ1-1|TRBV5-4|TRBD1
CASSTDRDRHFIEAFF
TGTGCCAGCAGCACCGATAGGGACAGACATTTTATTGAAGCTTTCTTT
>.|TRBJ2-7|TRBV7-8|.
CASSPRRVKIGTNSYEQYF
TGTGCCAGCAGCCCCCGCCGGGTCAAGATTGGGACAAACTCCTACGAGCAGTACTTC
>.|TRBJ2-7|TRBV6-5|.
CASSPRDGSYEQYF
TGTGCCAGCAGTCCCCGGGACGGATCCTACGAGCAGTACTTC
>.|TRBJ2-3|TRBV5-1|TRBD1
CASSLDGTGNTDTQYF
TGCGCCAGCAGCTTGGATGGGACAGGGAATACAGATACGCAGTATTTT